The 22 T cell receptor beta chains below come from one sample, sequenced in a study of T-cell reconstitution after alpha-beta-depleted transplantation in children. The TCRbeta library incorporated unique molecular identifiers. TCRdb re-called the PCR reads through MiXCR, storing one row per CDR3 protein. Of 85,000 to 120,000 distinct CDR3 sequences listed, under 7% are singletons. The specimen comprised PBMCs, mostly from graft donor cells, sampled 60 days after TCRalphabeta/CD19-depleted stem cell transplant. The receptors shown here come from a female patient aged 2-9 years who had a stem cell transplant for Fanconi anemia, so the T cells may come from the graft donor.

This clonotype was counted a few times. The CDR3 DNA reads as TGCGCCAGCATGGCGGGGGGCCGCACAGATACGCAGTATTTT. Translation gives CASMAGGRTDTQYF. V usage is TRBV5-1 and J usage is TRBJ2-3, with 8 bases lining up with TRBD2. CDR1 and CDR2 from the germline V gene are SGHRS and YFSETQ. Losses at the gene ends were 6 bases for V and 1 base for J; bases not matched to a gene: 4. The CDR3 runs to 14 residues.

The chain uses TRBV4-1 and TRBJ2-1; 10 bases align to TRBD2. The CDR3 spans 17 residues. From germline, CDR1 is MGHRA and CDR2 YSYEKL. Trimming removed 2 bases from V and 4 bases from J; junction bases left unmatched: 8. The CDR3 coding sequence is TGCGCCAGCAGCCAATATGTACGGACTAGCGGATACAATGAGCAGTTCTTC. It specifies CASSQYVRTSGYNEQFF.

This clonotype was counted only a few times. This chain joins TRBV20-1 and TRBJ1-5; the D gene is possibly TRBD1 (5 bases). Germline V CDR1 and CDR2: DFQATT, SNEGSKA (reference sequence). The V gene lost 5 bases and the J gene lost 1 base, with 9 bases spanning the gap. The CDR3 length is 13 residues. CDR3 nucleotides: TGCAGTGCTTCCCAGGGAAGCAATCAGCCCCAGCATTTT. It translates to CSASQGSNQPQHF.

This clonotype was counted at least ten times. The chain employs TRBV11-2 and TRBJ2-6; D is uncertain. The CDR3 is 18 residues long. Germline-derived CDR1 and CDR2 are SGHAT and FQNNGV. Trimming took 5 bases from V and 0 from J, leaving 17 bases between them. The CDR3 DNA reads as TGTGCCAGCAGCCCCCACCTCAGACTGGGCTCTGGGGCCAACGTCCTGACTTTC. Translating gives CASSPHLRLGSGANVLTF.

This clonotype appeared a few times. The chain has TRBV5-1 and TRBJ2-7; no definite D call. CDR3 length: 11 residues. Trimming removed 5 bases from V and 5 bases from J, with 8 bases in between. CDR1 and CDR2 from the germline V gene are SGHRS and YFSETQ. CDR3: CASRLNNEQYF. CDR3 DNA: TGCGCCAGCAGGTTGAATAACGAGCAGTACTTC.

This clonotype was seen repeatedly, ten times or more. The chain uses TRBV9 and TRBJ1-1; D is undetermined. The CDR3 contains 13 residues. The V end was cut by 0 bases, the J end by 1 base, with 4 bases between. Germline V gene data show CDR1 as SGDLS and CDR2 as YYNGEE. CDR3 residues: CASSVVANTEAFF. The CDR3 nucleotides read TGTGCCAGCAGCGTAGTAGCGAACACTGAAGCTTTCTTT.

This clonotype was recorded many times. The gene calls are TRBV20-1 and TRBJ1-1; the match to TRBD1 covers 7 bases. Looked up from germline, CDR1 is DFQATT and CDR2 is SNEGSKA (reference sequence). The junction had 1 base not matched to a gene; V was cut back by 5 bases and J by 1 base. The CDR3 sequence is 12 residues long. The CDR3 bases are TGCAGTGCTGGGACAGCGAACACTGAAGCTTTCTTT. This sequence encodes CSAGTANTEAFF.

This clonotype was recorded at least ten times. The chain couples TRBV24-1 to TRBJ2-1; D remains unclear. Germline CDR1 is KGHDR and CDR2 is SFDVKD. Trimming took 3 bases from V and 7 from J, leaving 6 bases between them. The CDR3 length is 12 residues. Here the CDR3 reads CATSDGENEQFF. The CDR3, as DNA: TGTGCCACCAGTGATGGGGAAAATGAGCAGTTCTTC.

This clonotype occurred many times. The chain recombines TRBV20-1 with TRBJ1-5; the D gene is possibly TRBD1 (5 bases). Between the trimmed V and J ends, which lost 0 bases and 0 bases, there was a span of 21 bases. The CDR3 spans 19 residues. The germline gives CDR1 DFQATT, CDR2 SNEGSKA (reference sequence). The DNA of the CDR3 is TGCAGTGCTAGAGAGTGGGGACGGACTCCTGGGTATAGCAATCAGCCCCAGCATTTT. As protein: CSAREWGRTPGYSNQPQHF.

The genes are TRBV13 and TRBJ2-7; TRBD1 matches 7 bases. Germline V gene data show CDR1 as PRHDT and CDR2 as FYEKMQ (reference sequence). The CDR3 runs to 14 residues. The V and J ends lost 4 bases and 3 bases, in that order; junction bases with no gene match: 6. The CDR3 region has the DNA TGTGCCAGCAGCTACCGGACAGGCATCTACGAGCAGTACTTC. Amino acid sequence: CASSYRTGIYEQYF.

The sample holds many counts of this clonotype. The V and J genes are TRBV29-1 and TRBJ2-3, with D possibly called TRBD1 or TRBD2 (5 bases each). This CDR3 contains 15 residues. In germline, CDR1 is SQVTM, CDR2 ANQGSEA. V shed 0 bases and J shed 4 bases, with 14 bases lying between them. This CDR3 reads CSVEDHVGVPDTQYF. In nucleotides, the CDR3 is TGCAGCGTTGAAGATCACGTGGGGGTCCCAGATACGCAGTATTTT.

This clonotype was detected only a few times. The chain joins TRBV7-9 to TRBJ2-5; 11 bases map to TRBD2. The germline V gene has CDR1 SEHNR and CDR2 FQNEAQ (reference sequence). The V segment lost 3 bases and the J segment 0 bases; nucleotides outside the gene matches: 6. This CDR3 region has 17 residues. The CDR3 here is CASSFIETSGDQETQYF. CDR3 in DNA: TGTGCCAGCAGCTTTATTGAGACTAGCGGGGACCAAGAGACCCAGTACTTC.

This clonotype was recorded at least ten times. The CDR3 region has the DNA TGTGCCAGCAGCGTATTGGGGACTAGCGGGAGCAATGAGCAGTTCTTC. Protein product: CASSVLGTSGSNEQFF. This chain links TRBV9 with TRBJ2-1, with 14 bases that match TRBD2. The CDR3 has 16 amino acids. J gave up 6 bases and V 1 base, and 3 bases lay outside the gene matches. Germline CDR1 SGDLS, CDR2 YYNGEE.

This clonotype was seen many times. V usage is TRBV12-3 or TRBV12-4 and J usage is TRBJ1-6, with TRBD1 identical over 7 bases. The V segment lost 5 bases and the J segment 10 bases; nucleotides outside the gene matches: 8. The CDR3 loop spans 14 amino acids. DNA of the CDR3: TGTGCCAGCAGTCTGACAGGGTTTGAGTCACCCCTCCACTTT. Translated, it gives CASSLTGFESPLHF.

This clonotype appeared many times. The CDR3, as DNA: TGCGCCAGCAGCTTGGAGGGGGGAAAGCAGTACTTC. This sequence encodes CASSLEGGKQYF. V gene TRBV5-1 combines with J gene TRBJ2-7; D possibly uses TRBD1 or TRBD2 (6 bases each). The CDR3 is made up of 12 amino acids. V lost 0 bases to trimming and J lost 8 bases, with 9 bases between them. The germline V gene encodes CDR1 SGHRS and CDR2 YFSETQ. The full variable domain, in which reference TRBV5-1 and TRBJ2-7 provide the parts outside the CDR3, is KAGVTQTPRYLIKTRGQQVTLSCSPISGHRSVSWYQQTPGQGLQFLFEYFSETQRNKGNFPGRFSGRQFSNSRSEMNVSTLELGDSALYLCASSLEGGKQYFGPGTRLTVT.

This clonotype showed up just a few times. The chain uses TRBV2 and TRBJ2-5; D is ambiguous. This CDR3 is built from 13 residues. Germline lookup yields CDR1 SNHLY and CDR2 FYNNEI. Trimming pared 7 bases from V and 5 bases from J, leaving 14 bases between. The CDR3 here is CASTADLGETQYF. CDR3 DNA sequence: TGTGCCAGCACTGCGGACCTGGGGGAGACCCAGTACTTC.

In its sample, this clonotype was seen many times. The genes are TRBV27 and TRBJ2-7; TRBD1 is a possible D gene (6 bases). Trimming cost V 3 bases and J 2 bases, with 8 bases left between them. The CDR3 has 13 residues. CDR1 and CDR2 from the germline V gene are MNHEY and SMNVEV (reference sequence). Here the CDR3 DNA reads TGTGCCAGCAGTTTGACAGGTCCCTACGAGCAGTACTTC. It specifies CASSLTGPYEQYF.

Details on this clonotype: This clone may be a read error of a much larger clone one base away. The chain joins TRBV12-3 or TRBV12-4 to TRBJ2-1, with 10 bases fitting TRBD2. This CDR3 comprises 18 residues. The DNA of the CDR3 is TGTGCCCGCAGTTTTCCCCCACAGGGCCGACTAGCGGGCAATGAGCAGTTCTTC. It encodes CARSFPPQGRLAGNEQFF.

This clonotype showed up many times. V gene TRBV20-1 combines with J gene TRBJ2-3; 9 bases align to TRBD2. Germline assignment: CDR1 DFQATT and CDR2 SNEGSKA (reference sequence). With V trimmed by 6 bases and J by 5 bases, 12 bases remained unmatched. The CDR3 is made up of 15 amino acids. CDR3 loop: CSALDRSGRRDTQYF. CDR3 nucleotides: TGCAGTGCCCTAGACCGTAGCGGGAGAAGAGATACGCAGTATTTT.

This clonotype was detected ten times or more. This rearrangement joins TRBV5-1 to TRBJ2-3; D ambiguous. V lost 6 bases and J lost 6, with 17 bases in between. Germline CDR1 reads SGHRS; CDR2 reads YFSETQ. The CDR3 runs 14 residues. Written as DNA, the CDR3 is TGCGCCAGCACACATAGATCCCCGCCGGATACGCAGTATTTT. Protein product: CASTHRSPPDTQYF.

The sample holds many counts of this clonotype. The chain recombines TRBV12-3 or TRBV12-4 with TRBJ2-2; D call uncertain. There are 14 residues in the CDR3. The ends were cut back, 5 bases at V and 0 bases at J, with 7 bases in the middle. The CDR3, as DNA: TGTGCCAGCAGTCCTCCCGCGAACACCGGGGAGCTGTTTTTT. This translates into CASSPPANTGELFF.

This clonotype occurred a few times. This chain joins TRBV7-8 and TRBJ2-3; 12 nucleotides match TRBD2. Losses at the gene ends were 5 bases for V and 3 bases for J; bases not matched to a gene: 9. Germline V gene data show CDR1 as SGHVS and CDR2 as FQNEAQ. The CDR3 consists of 17 residues. The CDR3 protein is CASSLRLAGDSTDTQYF. The CDR3 region has the DNA TGTGCCAGCAGCCTACGACTAGCGGGAGACAGTACAGATACGCAGTATTTT.